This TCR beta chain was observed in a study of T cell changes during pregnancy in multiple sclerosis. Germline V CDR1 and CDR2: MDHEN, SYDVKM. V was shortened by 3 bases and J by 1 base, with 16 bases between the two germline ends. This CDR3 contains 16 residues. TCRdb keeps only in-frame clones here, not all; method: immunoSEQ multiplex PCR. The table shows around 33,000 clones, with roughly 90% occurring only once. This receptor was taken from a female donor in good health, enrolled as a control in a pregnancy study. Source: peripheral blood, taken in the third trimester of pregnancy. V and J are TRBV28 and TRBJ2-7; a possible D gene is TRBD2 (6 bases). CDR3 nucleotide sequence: TGTGCCAGCAGTTTTGCGGCGTCTCGGGGGTCCTACGAGCAGTACTTC. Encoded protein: CASSFAASRGSYEQYF. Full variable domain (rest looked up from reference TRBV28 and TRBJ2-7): DVKVTQSSRYLVKRTGEKVFLECVQDMDHENMFWYRQDPGLGLRLIYFSYDVKMKEKGDIPEGYSVSREKKERFSLILESASTNQTSMYLCASSFAASRGSYEQYFGPGTRLTVT.